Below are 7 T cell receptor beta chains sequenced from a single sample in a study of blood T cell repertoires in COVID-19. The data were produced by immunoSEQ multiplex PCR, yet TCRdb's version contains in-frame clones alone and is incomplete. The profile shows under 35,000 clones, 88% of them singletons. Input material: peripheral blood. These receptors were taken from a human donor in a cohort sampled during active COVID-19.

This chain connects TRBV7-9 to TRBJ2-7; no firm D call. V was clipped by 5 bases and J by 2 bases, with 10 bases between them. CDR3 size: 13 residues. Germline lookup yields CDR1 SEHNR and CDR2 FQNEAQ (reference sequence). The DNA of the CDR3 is TGTGCCAGCAGCGCTTCGGGTCCCTACGAGCAGTACTTC. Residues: CASSASGPYEQYF.

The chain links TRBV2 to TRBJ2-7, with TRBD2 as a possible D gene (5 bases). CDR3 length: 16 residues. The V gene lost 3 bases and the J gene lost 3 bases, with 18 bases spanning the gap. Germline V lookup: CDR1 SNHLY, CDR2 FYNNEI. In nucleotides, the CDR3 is TGTGCCAGCAGTGATATAATGAGGGCACTGGGCTACGAGCAGTACTTC. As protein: CASSDIMRALGYEQYF.

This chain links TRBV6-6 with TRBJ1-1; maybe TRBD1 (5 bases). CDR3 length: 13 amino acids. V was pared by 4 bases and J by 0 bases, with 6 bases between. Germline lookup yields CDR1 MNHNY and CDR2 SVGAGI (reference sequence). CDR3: CASSSQVNTEAFF. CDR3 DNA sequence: TGTGCCAGCAGTTCACAGGTGAACACTGAAGCTTTCTTT.

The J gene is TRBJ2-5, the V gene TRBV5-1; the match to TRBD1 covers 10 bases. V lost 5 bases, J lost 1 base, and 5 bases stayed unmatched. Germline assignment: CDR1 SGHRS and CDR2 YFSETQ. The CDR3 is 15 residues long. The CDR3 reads CASRPRQGAQETQYF. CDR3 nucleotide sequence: TGCGCCAGCAGACCCCGACAGGGGGCCCAAGAGACCCAGTACTTC.

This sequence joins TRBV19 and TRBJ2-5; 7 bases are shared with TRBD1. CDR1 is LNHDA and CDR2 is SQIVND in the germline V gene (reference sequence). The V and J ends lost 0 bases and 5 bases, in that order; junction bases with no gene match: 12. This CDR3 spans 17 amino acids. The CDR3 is CASSIDGYRGRGETQYF. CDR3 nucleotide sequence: TGTGCCAGTAGTATAGATGGGTATAGGGGGCGAGGCGAGACCCAGTACTTC.

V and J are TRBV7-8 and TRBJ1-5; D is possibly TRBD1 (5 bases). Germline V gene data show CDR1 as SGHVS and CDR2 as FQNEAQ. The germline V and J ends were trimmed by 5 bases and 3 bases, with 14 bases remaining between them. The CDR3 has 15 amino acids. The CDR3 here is CASSHGQGINQPQHF. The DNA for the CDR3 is TGTGCCAGCAGCCACGGGCAGGGTATCAATCAGCCCCAGCATTTT.

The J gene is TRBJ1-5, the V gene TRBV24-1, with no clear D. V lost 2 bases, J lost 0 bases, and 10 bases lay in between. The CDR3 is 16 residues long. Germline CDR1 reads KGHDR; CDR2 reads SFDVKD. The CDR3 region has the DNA TGTGCCACCAGTGATTCGTCCAGGCATAGCAATCAGCCCCAGCATTTT. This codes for CATSDSSRHSNQPQHF.